Below, 4 T cell receptor beta chains from the same sample are listed, as sequenced in a study of blood T cell repertoires in COVID-19. TCRdb's table, derived via immunoSEQ multiplex PCR, lists solely in-frame clones and lacks some. Among 300,000 to 350,000 clones, 90% to 95% were seen once, and the ten largest hold about 4.2%. The sample consisted of PBMCs or T cells enriched from blood (not recorded which). The receptor source for this set is a woman aged 25 to 45 who had been exposed to COVID-19.

V and J are TRBV19 and TRBJ2-7, with TRBD1 identical over 9 bases. The CDR3 consists of 13 residues. Per the germline V gene, CDR1 is LNHDA and CDR2 is SQIVND (reference sequence). Trimming took 10 bases from V and 3 from J; bases not matched to a gene: 7. Here the CDR3 reads CATARTGDYEQYF. The CDR3 nucleotides are TGTGCCACCGCGAGGACAGGGGACTACGAGCAGTACTTC.

This clone was recorded at least ten times. The chain employs TRBV6-4 and TRBJ2-3; possibly TRBD2 for D (5 bases). The V and J ends lost 2 bases and 4 bases respectively, with 13 bases between them. The CDR3 spans 15 residues. The germline CDR1 and CDR2 sequences are MRHNA and SNTAGT. CDR3 sequence (DNA): TGTGCCAGCAGTGACGGGGAGACTGGAGCAGATACGCAGTATTTT. It encodes CASSDGETGADTQYF.

This clone was recorded once. The rearrangement joins TRBV24-1 to TRBJ2-7; 7 bases are a match to TRBD2. Germline V gene data show CDR1 as KGHDR and CDR2 as SFDVKD. V lost 9 bases, J lost 6 bases, and 4 bases stayed unmatched. CDR3 length equals 11 residues. CDR3 sequence (DNA): TGTGCCACCGGCATAGCGGGCGAGCAGTACTTC. Translated: CATGIAGEQYF.

The chain carries TRBV5-4 and TRBJ2-5, with TRBD2 identical over 13 bases. The V and J ends lost 4 bases and 5 bases, in that order; junction bases with no gene match: 2. The CDR3 has 14 residues. Looked up from germline, CDR1 is SGHNT and CDR2 is YYREEE (reference sequence). For the CDR3, the DNA is TGTGCCAGCAGCGGACTAGCGGGGGATGAGACCCAGTACTTC. Amino acid sequence: CASSGLAGDETQYF.